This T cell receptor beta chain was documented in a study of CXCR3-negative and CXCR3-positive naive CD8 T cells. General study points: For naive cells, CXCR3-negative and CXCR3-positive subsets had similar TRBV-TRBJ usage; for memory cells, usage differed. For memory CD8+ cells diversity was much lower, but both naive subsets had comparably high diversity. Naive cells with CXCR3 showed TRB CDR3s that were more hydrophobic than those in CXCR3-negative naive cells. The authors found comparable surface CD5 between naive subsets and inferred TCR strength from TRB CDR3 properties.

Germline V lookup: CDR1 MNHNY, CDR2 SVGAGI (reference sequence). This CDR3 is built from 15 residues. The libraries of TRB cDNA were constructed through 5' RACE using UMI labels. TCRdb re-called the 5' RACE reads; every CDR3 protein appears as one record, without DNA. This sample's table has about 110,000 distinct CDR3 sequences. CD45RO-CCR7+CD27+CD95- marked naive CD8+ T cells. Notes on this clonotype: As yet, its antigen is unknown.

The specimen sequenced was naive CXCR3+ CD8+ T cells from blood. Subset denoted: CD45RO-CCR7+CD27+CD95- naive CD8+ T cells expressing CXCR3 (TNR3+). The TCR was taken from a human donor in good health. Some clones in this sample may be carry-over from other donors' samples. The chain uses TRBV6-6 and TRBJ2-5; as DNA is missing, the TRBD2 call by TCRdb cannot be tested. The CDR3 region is CASTRGTIPDETQYF.